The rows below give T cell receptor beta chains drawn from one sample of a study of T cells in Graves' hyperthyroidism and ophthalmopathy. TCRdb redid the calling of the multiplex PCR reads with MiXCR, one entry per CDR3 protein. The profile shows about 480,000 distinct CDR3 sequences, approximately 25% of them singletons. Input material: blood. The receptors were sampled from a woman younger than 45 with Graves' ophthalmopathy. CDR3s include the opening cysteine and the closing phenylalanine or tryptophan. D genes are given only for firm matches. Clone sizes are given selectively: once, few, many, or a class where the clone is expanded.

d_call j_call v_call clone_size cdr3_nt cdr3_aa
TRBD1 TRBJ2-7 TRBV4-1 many TGCGCCAGCAGCCAGGGGACAGGAAGCTCCTACGAGCAGTACTTC CASSQGTGSSYEQYF
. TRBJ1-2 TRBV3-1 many TGTGCCAGCAGCCAAGTAGGGAGCTATGGCTACACCTTC CASSQVGSYGYTF
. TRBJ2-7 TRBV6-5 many TGTGCCAGCAGTTATTTCAGCAGCTCCTACGAGCAGTACTTC CASSYFSSSYEQYF
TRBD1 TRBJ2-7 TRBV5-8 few TGTGCCAGCAGCTTGTGGGGACAGGGGACCTACGAGCAGTACTTC CASSLWGQGTYEQYF
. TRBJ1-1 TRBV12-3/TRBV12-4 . TGTGCCAGCAGTTTAGGCTATCGGGATACTGAAGCTTTCTTT CASSLGYRDTEAFF
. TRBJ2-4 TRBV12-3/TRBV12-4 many TGTGCCAGCAGTCGACAGCGCAAAAACATTCAGTACTTC CASSRQRKNIQYF
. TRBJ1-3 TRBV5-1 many TGCGCCAGCAGCCCGGGGACGGGACGGACTTGGAACACCATATATTTT CASSPGTGRTWNTIYF
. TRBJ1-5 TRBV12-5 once TGTGCTAGTGCCCAGGAGGGGTTTCAGCCCCAGCATTTT CASAQEGFQPQHF
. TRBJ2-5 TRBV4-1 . TGCGCCAGCAGCCCGCGGCAGAGCCAAGAGACCCAGTACTTC CASSPRQSQETQYF
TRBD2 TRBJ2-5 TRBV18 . TGTGCCAGCTCACCACGTCTAGCGGGGGGGCGAGAGACCCAGTACTTC CASSPRLAGGRETQYF
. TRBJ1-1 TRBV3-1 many TGTGCCAGCAGCCAAGATGTATCTGAAGCTTTCTTT CASSQDVSEAFF
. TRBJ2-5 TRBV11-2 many TGTGCCAGCAGCTTACTCCGGGGGGCCTTTGAGACCCAGTACTTC CASSLLRGAFETQYF
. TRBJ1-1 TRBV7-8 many TGTGCCAGCAGCTTAGACGAAAACACTGAAGCTTTCTTT CASSLDENTEAFF
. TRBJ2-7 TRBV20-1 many TGCAGTGCGGGACGATCGGATCAGAGCTCCTACGAGCAGTACTTC CSAGRSDQSSYEQYF
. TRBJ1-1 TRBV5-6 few TGTGCCAGCAGCTTGTGGCGGACAGCGACCACTGAAGCTTTCTTT CASSLWRTATTEAFF
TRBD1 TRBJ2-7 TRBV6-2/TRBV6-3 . TGTGCCAGCAGTTACTTCTGGACCGGGACAGGAAACTCCTACGAGCAGTACTTC CASSYFWTGTGNSYEQYF
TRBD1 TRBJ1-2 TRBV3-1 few TGTGCCAGCAGCCAAGGACAGGGGGCAAGGGGCTACACCTTC CASSQGQGARGYTF
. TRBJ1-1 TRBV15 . TGTGCCACCAGCAGAGACAGGAGGAACACTGAAGCTTTCTTT CATSRDRRNTEAFF
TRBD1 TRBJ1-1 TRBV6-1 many TGTGCCAGCAGACCGAGAAGACAGGGCCCCTCTCGAGCTTTCTTT CASRPRRQGPSRAFF
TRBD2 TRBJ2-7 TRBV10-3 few TGTGCCACCGCGGGGACTAGCGGGAGAGGGGGCTACTACGAGCAGTACTTC CATAGTSGRGGYYEQYF
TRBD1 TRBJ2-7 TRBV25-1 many TGTGCCAGCAGTGAACGCTCCCAGGACAGGGGGTACGAGCAGTACTTC CASSERSQDRGYEQYF
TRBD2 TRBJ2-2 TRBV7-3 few TGTGCCAGCAGTCACGGACTAGCGGGGGGACTATACACCGGGGAGCTGTTTTTT CASSHGLAGGLYTGELFF
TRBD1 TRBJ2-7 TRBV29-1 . TGCAGCGTTGAAATGACTGGGACAGGGAAGTCCTACGAGCAGTACTTC CSVEMTGTGKSYEQYF